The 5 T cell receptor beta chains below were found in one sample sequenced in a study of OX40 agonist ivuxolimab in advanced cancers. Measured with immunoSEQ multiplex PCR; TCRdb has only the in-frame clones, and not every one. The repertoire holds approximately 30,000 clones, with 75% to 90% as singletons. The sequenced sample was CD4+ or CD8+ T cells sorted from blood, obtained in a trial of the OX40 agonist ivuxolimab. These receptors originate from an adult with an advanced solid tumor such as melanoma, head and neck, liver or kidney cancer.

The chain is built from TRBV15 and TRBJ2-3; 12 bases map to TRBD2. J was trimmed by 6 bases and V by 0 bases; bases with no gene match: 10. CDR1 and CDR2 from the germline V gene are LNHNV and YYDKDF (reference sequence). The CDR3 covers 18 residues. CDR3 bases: TGTGCCACCAGCAGAGATTCGACTAGCGGGGGTCGGGAGGATACGCAGTATTTT. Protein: CATSRDSTSGGREDTQYF.

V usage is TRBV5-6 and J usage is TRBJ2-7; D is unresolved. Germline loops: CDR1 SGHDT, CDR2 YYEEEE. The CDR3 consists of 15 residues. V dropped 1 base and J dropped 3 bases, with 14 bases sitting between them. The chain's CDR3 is CASSLNGVKIYEQYF. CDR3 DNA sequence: TGTGCCAGCAGCTTGAACGGTGTTAAAATCTACGAGCAGTACTTC.

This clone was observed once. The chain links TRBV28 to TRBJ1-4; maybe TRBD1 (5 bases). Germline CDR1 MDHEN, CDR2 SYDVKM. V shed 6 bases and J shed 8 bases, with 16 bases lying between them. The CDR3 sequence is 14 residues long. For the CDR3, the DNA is TGTGCCAGCAGCCTAAACGACAGTAAGGAAAAACTGTTTTTT. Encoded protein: CASSLNDSKEKLFF.

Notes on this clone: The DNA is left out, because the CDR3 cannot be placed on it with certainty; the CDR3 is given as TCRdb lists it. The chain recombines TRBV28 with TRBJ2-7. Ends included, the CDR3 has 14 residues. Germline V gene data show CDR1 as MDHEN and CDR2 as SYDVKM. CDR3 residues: CASSSSGRPYEQYF.

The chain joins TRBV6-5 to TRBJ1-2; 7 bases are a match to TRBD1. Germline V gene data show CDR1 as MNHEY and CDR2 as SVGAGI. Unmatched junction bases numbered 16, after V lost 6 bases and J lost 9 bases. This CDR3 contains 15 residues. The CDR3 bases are TGTGCCAGCAGACAACCGGGACAGCGATCTTTACGCTACACCTTC. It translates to CASRQPGQRSLRYTF.